The 24 T cell receptor beta chains presented below share a single source sample, sequenced in a study of T cells in tumors and immune-related adverse events. Sequencing was performed with immunoSEQ multiplex PCR; in TCRdb, only in-frame clones are kept and a portion is missing. The sample has tens of thousands of clones, 85% to 95% seen once; the top ten hold around 1.3%. The sample was lymph node tissue, taken from a patient treated with anti-PD-1 therapy. Source of these receptors: a female donor with metastatic renal cell carcinoma.

The chain couples TRBV19 to TRBJ2-7, with a tentative D call TRBD1 (6 bases). V lost 2 bases and J lost 1, with 9 bases in between. The germline CDR1 and CDR2 sequences are LNHDA and SQIVND (reference sequence). CDR3 length: 14 residues. In nucleotides, the CDR3 is TGTGCCAGTAGTATAACAGGGACGTCCTACGAGCAGTACTTC. It translates to CASSITGTSYEQYF.

Only one count was recorded for this clone. The chain uses TRBV20-1 and TRBJ2-7; D is ambiguous. The CDR3 has 10 amino acids. The V end was cut by 4 bases, the J end by 3 bases, with 4 bases between. Looked up from germline, CDR1 is DFQATT and CDR2 is SNEGSKA (reference sequence). CDR3 residues: CSATIYEQYF. The CDR3 DNA sequence: TGCAGTGCTACCATCTACGAGCAGTACTTC.

The genes are TRBV7-2 and TRBJ2-5; 8 bases agree with TRBD2. This CDR3 has 15 residues. Germline values: CDR1 SGHTA, CDR2 FQGNSA. V lost 2 bases, J lost 5 bases, and 7 bases stayed unmatched. DNA of the CDR3: TGTGCCAGCAGCTTAACCGGGGGGGCATTCGAGACCCAGTACTTC. It codes for CASSLTGGAFETQYF.

This rearrangement joins TRBV6-5 to TRBJ1-2; TRBD1 is a possible D gene (5 bases). CDR1 and CDR2 (germline): MNHEY, SVGAGI. This CDR3 comprises 14 residues. V was cut by 6 bases and J by 4 bases, with 15 bases left in between. The CDR3 sequence is CASSQGLTSYGYTF. The CDR3 DNA is TGTGCCAGCAGCCAGGGACTGACTTCCTATGGCTACACCTTC.

This rearrangement joins TRBV6-6 to TRBJ1-4; the match to TRBD1 covers 8 bases. Germline V gene sequence: CDR1 MNHNY, CDR2 SVGAGI (reference sequence). V was pared by 6 bases and J by 8 bases, with 5 bases of the junction left unmatched. CDR3 size: 13 residues. For the CDR3, the DNA is TGTGCCAGCAGAGGGGGGACAGGAGAAAAACTGTTTTTT. Translation gives CASRGGTGEKLFF.

The V and J genes are TRBV28 and TRBJ1-2; no clear D. The ends were cut back, 4 bases at V and 1 base at J, with 10 bases in the middle. The CDR3 totals 14 residues. CDR1 is MDHEN, CDR2 SYDVKM, per germline. As DNA, the CDR3 is TGTGCCAGCAGTTCATCCCCTCTTAACTATGGCTACACCTTC. Amino acids: CASSSSPLNYGYTF.

The chain employs TRBV21-1 and TRBJ1-1; whether TRBD1, the table's D call, matches the DNA was not checked. TRBV21-1 is classified as a pseudogene. This CDR3 region has 14 residues. DNA for the CDR3: TGTGCCAGCAGCAGCGGGACAGTCAACACTGAAGCTTTCTTT. Its protein is CASSSGTVNTEAFF.

V usage is TRBV10-3 and J usage is TRBJ1-1; TRBD1 matches 9 bases. This CDR3 is 16 amino acids long. Germline V gene sequence: CDR1 ENHRY, CDR2 SYGVKD. V lost 7 bases to trimming and J lost 3 bases; unmatched junction nucleotides: 12. CDR3 sequence: CAITPTGTGKYTEAFF. The CDR3 bases are TGTGCCATCACTCCGACCGGGACAGGGAAATACACTGAAGCTTTCTTT.

CDR3 in amino acids: CASSRQGGDTEAFF. For the CDR3, the DNA is TGTGCCAGCAGCAGACAGGGGGGGGACACTGAAGCTTTCTTT. The genes are TRBV7-2 and TRBJ1-1, with 9 positions matching TRBD1. Germline loops: CDR1 SGHTA, CDR2 FQGNSA. The V and J ends lost 5 bases and 3 bases, in that order; junction bases with no gene match: 4. This CDR3 has 14 amino acids.

The rearrangement uses TRBV4-3 and TRBJ1-6; the match to TRBD1 covers 10 bases. J lost 7 bases, V lost 2 bases, and 5 bases had no gene match. The CDR3 sequence is 16 residues long. CDR1 and CDR2 (germline): LGHNA, YSLEER. The DNA of the CDR3 is TGCGCCAGCAGCCAAACTCCGGGACAGGGGAATTCACCCCTCCACTTT. Translated: CASSQTPGQGNSPLHF.

This clone was seen a few times. The chain combines TRBV16 with TRBJ1-1; D remains unclear. V lost 1 base, J lost 3 bases, and 3 bases lay in between. CDR1 and CDR2 from the germline V gene are KGHSY and FQNENV. The CDR3 consists of 12 residues. CDR3 bases: TGTGCCAGCAGCCAATGGGACACTGAAGCTTTCTTT. It specifies CASSQWDTEAFF.

This sequence joins TRBV19 and TRBJ1-5, with 11 bases identical to TRBD1. Germline V gene lookup returns CDR1 LNHDA and CDR2 SQIVND (reference sequence). The J segment lost 3 bases and the V segment lost 3 bases, leaving 13 bases of the junction unmatched. This CDR3 has 19 amino acids. The CDR3 nucleotides are TGTGCCAGTAGTATTAGGGGGACAGGGGGTAGCGGGATCAATCAGCCCCAGCATTTT. Residues: CASSIRGTGGSGINQPQHF.

The V and J genes are TRBV5-1 and TRBJ1-3; D not resolved. Germline V lookup: CDR1 SGHRS, CDR2 YFSETQ. The CDR3 sequence is 13 residues long. The V end lost 1 base, the J end lost 2 bases, and 4 bases lay between the germline ends. For the CDR3, the DNA is TGCGCCAGCAGCTTGTTACCTGGAAACACCATATATTTT. This codes for CASSLLPGNTIYF.

This sequence joins TRBV27 and TRBJ2-7, with 9 bases matching TRBD1. J was trimmed by 3 bases and V by 2 bases; bases with no gene match: 5. Germline V gene data show CDR1 as MNHEY and CDR2 as SMNVEV (reference sequence). The CDR3 covers 15 residues. In DNA, the CDR3 is TGTGCCAGCAGTTTAAAACGGGACAGGGTCTACGAGCAGTACTTC. Translating gives CASSLKRDRVYEQYF.

This chain uses TRBV6-5 with TRBJ1-1; no reliable D call. Germline CDR1 and CDR2: MNHEY and SVGAGI. The CDR3 is 15 amino acids. Trimming cost V 5 bases and J 2 bases, with 15 bases left between them. The CDR3: CASSIHRRLNTEAFF. CDR3 sequence (DNA): TGTGCCAGCAGTATACATAGACGGTTAAACACTGAAGCTTTCTTT.

The chain combines TRBV7-2 with TRBJ2-3; TRBD2 agrees at 7 bases. CDR1 is SGHTA and CDR2 is FQGNSA in the germline V gene. V gave up 6 bases and J gave up 0 bases; unmatched junction bases: 9. The CDR3 consists of 16 residues. The CDR3 loop reads CASSPHSGLSTDTQYF. The DNA for the CDR3 is TGTGCCAGCAGTCCACATAGCGGGCTGAGCACAGATACGCAGTATTTT.

CDR3 DNA sequence: TGCGCCAGCAGCTGGGAAGACAGGGATGCGGCCGGGGAGCTGTTTTTT. Translation: CASSWEDRDAAGELFF. The gene calls are TRBV4-1 and TRBJ2-2, with 7 bases lining up with TRBD1. Germline V gene data show CDR1 as MGHRA and CDR2 as YSYEKL. V trimming: 5 bases; J trimming: 6 bases; junction bases outside the gene matches: 12. The CDR3 contains 16 residues.

This clone was observed once. This sequence joins TRBV6-5 and TRBJ2-4, with D hard to call. Per the germline V gene, CDR1 is MNHEY and CDR2 is SVGAGI. V was cut by 0 bases and J by 0 bases, with 3 bases left in between. The CDR3 extends over 14 amino acids. The CDR3 DNA follows: TGTGCCAGCAGTTACTCCCTAGCCAAAAACATTCAGTACTTC. Translation: CASSYSLAKNIQYF.

CDR3 residues: CASRGQGNTGELFF. CDR3 in DNA: TGTGCCAGCAGAGGACAGGGTAACACCGGGGAGCTGTTTTTT. The chain joins TRBV5-6 to TRBJ2-2; TRBD1 matches 8 bases. This CDR3 spans 14 amino acids. The junction had 2 bases not matched to a gene; V was cut back by 5 bases and J by 2 bases. Germline CDR1 SGHDT, CDR2 YYEEEE. Full variable domain (rest looked up from reference TRBV5-6 and TRBJ2-2): DAGVTQSPTHLIKTRGQQVTLRCSPKSGHDTVSWYQQALGQGPQFIFQYYEEEERQRGNFPDRFSGHQFPNYSSELNVNALLLGDSALYLCASRGQGNTGELFFGEGSRLTVL.

The rearrangement uses TRBV19 and TRBJ2-7, with 7 bases aligning to TRBD2. The CDR3 runs to 13 residues. V gave up 5 bases and J gave up 2 bases; unmatched junction bases: 3. Germline V gives CDR1 LNHDA, CDR2 SQIVND (reference sequence). Here the CDR3 reads CASSRAGAYEQYF. CDR3 bases: TGTGCCAGTAGTCGGGCGGGGGCCTACGAGCAGTACTTC.

The V call is TRBV7-6, the J call TRBJ2-5; perhaps TRBD1 as D (5 bases). Per the germline V gene, CDR1 is SGHVS and CDR2 is FNYEAQ. Trimming took off 5 bases at V and 5 bases at J, with 15 bases between the two ends. The CDR3 is 14 residues long. The CDR3, as DNA: TGTGCCAGCAGCGTACAGGCTCCCCCCGAGACCCAGTACTTC. Its translation is CASSVQAPPETQYF.

This chain links TRBV7-2 with TRBJ2-1; D remains unclear. This CDR3 spans 13 amino acids. Germline CDR1 SGHTA, CDR2 FQGNSA. Trimming removed 9 bases from V and 2 bases from J, with 11 bases in between. The CDR3 loop reads CASCTGPYNEQFF. The CDR3 DNA reads TGTGCCAGTTGCACGGGCCCCTACAATGAGCAGTTCTTC.

V usage is TRBV7-9 and J usage is TRBJ2-2, with 7 nucleotides matching TRBD1. The ends lost 10 bases at V and 1 base at J; junction bases unmatched: 6. CDR1 and CDR2 (germline): SEHNR, FQNEAQ (reference sequence). The CDR3 has 14 amino acids. The CDR3 region is CANRQGQNTGELFF. CDR3 nucleotides: TGTGCCAACCGACAGGGTCAGAACACCGGGGAGCTGTTTTTT.

The chain links TRBV7-9 to TRBJ1-3; 9 positions match TRBD1. Germline V gives CDR1 SEHNR, CDR2 FQNEAQ (reference sequence). V was pared by 5 bases and J by 4 bases, with 6 bases of the junction left unmatched. The length of the CDR3 is 15 residues. The chain's CDR3 is CASSTQGASGNTIYF. Here the CDR3 DNA reads TGTGCCAGCAGCACACAGGGGGCTTCCGGAAACACCATATATTTT.